Listed here are 29 T cell receptor beta chains from one sample, sequenced in a study of cytomegalovirus exposure and HLA in healthy donors. Produced via immunoSEQ multiplex PCR; TCRdb's table is partial and in-frame only. The sample includes 120,000 or so clones, 89% of them seen just once. The sequencing sample was made of PBMCs. These receptors came from a woman younger than 30 in good health and CMV-seronegative.

This chain connects TRBV6-5 to TRBJ1-2; D gene ambiguous. CDR1 and CDR2 (germline): MNHEY, SVGAGI. Trimming took 6 bases from V and 0 from J, leaving 8 bases between them. This CDR3 contains 13 residues. CDR3 amino acids: CASSRHSNYGYTF. The CDR3 bases are TGTGCCAGCAGCCGACACTCTAACTATGGCTACACCTTC.

V is TRBV18 and J is TRBJ2-1; 9 bases fit TRBD1. Trimming removed 3 bases from V and 8 bases from J; junction bases left unmatched: 5. The CDR3 covers 14 residues. Germline V gives CDR1 KGHSH, CDR2 LQKENI. The chain's CDR3 is CASSPGTGTDEQFF. The CDR3 nucleotides read TGTGCCAGCTCACCGGGGACAGGGACCGATGAGCAGTTCTTC.

V usage is TRBV5-1 and J usage is TRBJ2-2; TRBD2 is a possible D gene (5 bases). V dropped 2 bases and J dropped 0 bases, with 8 bases sitting between them. Germline loops: CDR1 SGHRS, CDR2 YFSETQ. This CDR3 has 15 residues. Written as DNA, the CDR3 is TGCGCCAGCAGCTTCCGGGATACGAACACCGGGGAGCTGTTTTTT. This translates into CASSFRDTNTGELFF. Combining the CDR3 with reference TRBV5-1 and TRBJ2-2 gives the whole variable domain KAGVTQTPRYLIKTRGQQVTLSCSPISGHRSVSWYQQTPGQGLQFLFEYFSETQRNKGNFPGRFSGRQFSNSRSEMNVSTLELGDSALYLCASSFRDTNTGELFFGEGSRLTVL.

The J gene is TRBJ2-1, the V gene TRBV7-2; the match to TRBD2 covers 8 bases. Germline-derived CDR1 and CDR2 are SGHTA and FQGNSA. Trimming took 3 bases from V and 5 from J; bases not matched to a gene: 6. The CDR3 sequence is 15 residues long. The CDR3 here is CASSFAGRANNEQFF. The CDR3, as DNA: TGTGCCAGCAGCTTTGCCGGGAGGGCGAACAATGAGCAGTTCTTC.

The rearrangement uses TRBV6-6 and TRBJ1-6; TRBD1 aligns across 9 bases. The CDR3 is made up of 15 amino acids. V trimming: 1 base; J trimming: 7 bases; junction bases outside the gene matches: 2. CDR1 is MNHNY and CDR2 is SVGAGI in the germline V gene (reference sequence). The CDR3 here is CASSYYGTGNSPLHF. The CDR3 DNA sequence: TGTGCCAGCAGTTACTACGGGACAGGGAATTCACCCCTCCACTTT.

The chain joins TRBV28 to TRBJ2-5, with 11 bases lining up with TRBD1. CDR1 and CDR2 from the germline V gene are MDHEN and SYDVKM. The CDR3 runs 16 residues. With 6 bases clipped from V and 4 bases from J, the junction kept 10 bases outside the gene matches. The CDR3 sequence: CASSPGTGGGAETQYF. The CDR3 DNA is TGTGCCAGCAGCCCGGGGACAGGGGGTGGGGCAGAGACCCAGTACTTC.

J is TRBJ1-6 and V is TRBV5-8; 7 bases fit TRBD1. The V and J ends lost 3 bases and 7 bases, in that order; junction bases with no gene match: 10. Germline CDR1 is SGHTS and CDR2 is YDEGEE. There are 16 residues in the CDR3. The CDR3 DNA is TGTGCCAGCAGCTACCGGGACAGCTGGGGAAATTCACCCCTCCACTTT. This codes for CASSYRDSWGNSPLHF.

The CDR3 DNA is TGTGCCAGCAGTGAGGGACAGGGGGCGCTTTACATTCAGTACTTC. The encoded protein is CASSEGQGALYIQYF. The chain combines TRBV2 with TRBJ2-4, with TRBD1 matching 12 bases. The V segment lost 3 bases and the J segment 8 bases; nucleotides outside the gene matches: 5. CDR3 size: 15 residues. Germline V gene lookup returns CDR1 SNHLY and CDR2 FYNNEI.

The CDR3 loop reads CASSSGLAGYNEQFF. DNA for the CDR3: TGTGCCAGCAGCTCGGGACTAGCGGGGTACAATGAGCAGTTCTTC. V is TRBV11-3 and J is TRBJ2-1; the match to TRBD2 covers 13 bases. Germline trimming cut 4 bases from V and 4 bases from J; bases unmatched to any gene: 1. Looked up from germline, CDR1 is SGHNT and CDR2 is YENEEA. This CDR3 contains 15 residues.

The rearrangement links TRBV6-4 to TRBJ1-1; 7 bases agree with TRBD1. Germline trimming cut 5 bases from V and 5 bases from J; bases unmatched to any gene: 5. Germline loops: CDR1 MRHNA, CDR2 SNTAGT. The CDR3 spans 13 residues. The CDR3 coding sequence is TGTGCCAGCAGTACAGGGGCTACGACTGAAGCTTTCTTT. This sequence encodes CASSTGATTEAFF.

The gene calls are TRBV28 and TRBJ2-4; TRBD2 matches 7 bases. Germline assignment: CDR1 MDHEN and CDR2 SYDVKM. The CDR3 runs to 17 residues. The junction had 14 bases not matched to a gene; V was cut back by 3 bases and J by 6 bases. The CDR3 nucleotides read TGTGCCAGCAGTTTGCCGCCTTCGGCGGGAGAGAGAAACATTCAGTACTTC. Translation: CASSLPPSAGERNIQYF.

This rearrangement joins TRBV11-3 to TRBJ2-3; the match to TRBD2 covers 9 bases. The CDR3 consists of 16 residues. Per the germline V gene, CDR1 is SGHNT and CDR2 is YENEEA. V lost 3 bases to trimming and J lost 5 bases; unmatched junction nucleotides: 9. The chain's CDR3 is CASSFLRGGAQDTQYF. CDR3 coding DNA: TGTGCCAGCAGCTTCCTCCGCGGGGGGGCACAAGATACGCAGTATTTT. The complete variable domain, with remaining parts taken from reference TRBV11-3 and TRBJ2-3, reads EAGVVQSPRYKIIEKKQPVAFWCNPISGHNTLYWYLQNLGQGPELLIRYENEEAVDDSQLPKDRFSAERLKGVDSTLKIQPAELGDSAVYLCASSFLRGGAQDTQYFGPGTRLTVL.

V gene TRBV6-1 combines with J gene TRBJ2-7, with a possible D match to TRBD2 (6 bases). CDR1 MNHNS and CDR2 SASEGT come from the germline V gene. Trimming cost V 4 bases and J 2 bases, with 15 bases left between them. The CDR3 is 15 amino acids. The DNA for the CDR3 is TGTGCCAGCAGTGTTGGGGGGTTAAAACCCTACGAGCAGTACGTC. Its protein product is CASSVGGLKPYEQYV.

The genes are TRBV14 and TRBJ2-1; 7 bases are a match to TRBD2. Germline CDR1 is SGHDN and CDR2 is FVKESK. Trimming took 3 bases from V and 6 from J; bases not matched to a gene: 11. The CDR3 is made up of 16 amino acids. CDR3 loop: CASSQPGVRGINEQFF. CDR3 bases: TGTGCCAGCAGCCAGCCTGGGGTGCGGGGGATCAATGAGCAGTTCTTC.

The CDR3 DNA reads TGTGCCAGCAGAGGGGAAGACAGACGTTCTGGCACAGATACGCAGTATTTT. Translated, it gives CASRGEDRRSGTDTQYF. This sequence joins TRBV28 and TRBJ2-3; D may be TRBD1 (5 bases). CDR1 is MDHEN and CDR2 is SYDVKM in the germline V gene. The germline V and J ends were trimmed by 6 bases and 1 base, with 20 bases remaining between them. This CDR3 is 17 amino acids long.

The CDR3 DNA reads as TGTGCCAGTAGCACAGGATCAACAGATGATACGCAGTATTTT. Translated: CASSTGSTDDTQYF. The chain employs TRBV19 and TRBJ2-3, with D maybe TRBD1 (5 bases). The CDR3 has 14 amino acids. V was shortened by 6 bases and J by 6 bases, with 16 bases between the two germline ends. Germline V CDR1 and CDR2: LNHDA, SQIVND (reference sequence).

This chain's CDR3 is CASRLGTDYGYTF. The DNA of the CDR3 is TGTGCCAGCAGGCTTGGGACAGACTATGGCTACACCTTC. The chain recombines TRBV5-4 with TRBJ1-2, with 7 bases identical to TRBD1. CDR1 is SGHNT and CDR2 is YYREEE in the germline V gene (reference sequence). The CDR3 contains 13 residues. V dropped 5 bases and J dropped 3; count of bases not matched to a gene: 4.

The chain is built from TRBV28 and TRBJ1-3; 7 bases match TRBD1. The CDR3 contains 16 residues. J gave up 3 bases and V 5 bases, and 10 bases lay outside the gene matches. Looked up from germline, CDR1 is MDHEN and CDR2 is SYDVKM. DNA for the CDR3: TGTGCCAGCAGTGTTCAGACAGGGTGGAATGGAAACACCATATATTTT. Its protein is CASSVQTGWNGNTIYF. Supplemented by reference TRBV28 and TRBJ1-3, the full variable domain reads DVKVTQSSRYLVKRTGEKVFLECVQDMDHENMFWYRQDPGLGLRLIYFSYDVKMKEKGDIPEGYSVSREKKERFSLILESASTNQTSMYLCASSVQTGWNGNTIYFGEGSWLTVV.

The chain links TRBV25-1 to TRBJ2-3; 9 bases fit TRBD2. This CDR3 region has 14 residues. The germline V gene has CDR1 MGHDK and CDR2 SYGVNS. V shed 5 bases, J shed 6 bases, and the junction held 6 bases outside the gene matches. This CDR3 is CASSPAGGGDTQYF. In DNA form, the CDR3 reads TGTGCCAGCAGTCCAGCGGGGGGTGGGGATACGCAGTATTTT.

This clone was counted once. This chain links TRBV7-6 with TRBJ2-7, with 9 bases that match TRBD1. V lost 5 bases and J lost 1; bases outside the gene matches: 6. CDR1 and CDR2 from the germline V gene are SGHVS and FNYEAQ. The CDR3 totals 15 residues. CDR3 bases: TGTGCCAGCAGCCCGACAGGGGGTACATCCTACGAGCAGTACTTC. Translation: CASSPTGGTSYEQYF.

This clone turned up a few times. The chain couples TRBV6-4 to TRBJ1-6, with 8 positions matching TRBD1. V lost 5 bases and J lost 9; bases outside the gene matches: 6. CDR3 length: 14 amino acids. Germline V gene lookup returns CDR1 MRHNA and CDR2 SNTAGT. In nucleotides, the CDR3 is TGTGCCAGCAGTATCGACAGGGGAGTTTCACCCCTCCACTTT. This encodes CASSIDRGVSPLHF.

The CDR3 is CASSILAGVEAGELFF. Here the CDR3 DNA reads TGTGCCAGCAGCATTCTAGCGGGAGTCGAGGCCGGGGAGCTGTTTTTT. The rearrangement uses TRBV9 and TRBJ2-2, with 10 positions matching TRBD2. The CDR3 contains 16 residues. Per germline, CDR1 SGDLS and CDR2 YYNGEE. Trimming at V came to 4 bases and at J to 6 bases, leaving 9 bases not matched to a gene. The variable domain in full, completed from reference TRBV9 and TRBJ2-2, reads DSGVTQTPKHLITATGQRVTLRCSPRSGDLSVYWYQQSLDQGLQFLIQYYNGEERAKGNILERFSAQQFPDLHSELNLSSLELGDSALYFCASSILAGVEAGELFFGEGSRLTVL.

The DNA of the CDR3 is TGTGCCAGCAGACGGGACACAGGAAACACCGGGGAGCTGTTTTTT. This encodes CASRRDTGNTGELFF. The rearrangement uses TRBV5-4 and TRBJ2-2; possibly TRBD1 for D (6 bases). Looked up from germline, CDR1 is SGHNT and CDR2 is YYREEE (reference sequence). This CDR3 contains 15 residues. V lost 5 bases, J lost 2 bases, and 13 bases lay in between. Drawing the rest from reference TRBV5-4 and TRBJ2-2, the complete variable domain is ETGVTQSPTHLIKTRGQQVTLRCSSQSGHNTVSWYQQALGQGPQFIFQYYREEENGRGNFPPRFSGLQFPNYSSELNVNALELDDSALYLCASRRDTGNTGELFFGEGSRLTVL.

The gene calls are TRBV5-1 and TRBJ2-3; 7 bases map to TRBD1. There are 15 residues in the CDR3. V trimming: 4 bases; J trimming: 1 base; junction bases outside the gene matches: 6. Germline assignment: CDR1 SGHRS and CDR2 YFSETQ. This CDR3 reads CASSPTGSGTDTQYF. Written as DNA, the CDR3 is TGCGCCAGCAGCCCGACAGGGTCGGGCACAGATACGCAGTATTTT.

The chain recombines TRBV28 with TRBJ1-4, with TRBD1 identical over 9 bases. Trimming at V came to 4 bases and at J to 2 bases, leaving 8 bases not matched to a gene. Per germline, CDR1 MDHEN and CDR2 SYDVKM. This CDR3 region has 17 residues. The CDR3 here is CASSSVYGTGTNEKLFF. CDR3 coding DNA: TGTGCCAGCAGTTCGGTCTACGGGACAGGGACTAATGAAAAACTGTTTTTT.

The chain combines TRBV19 with TRBJ2-7; tentatively, D is TRBD2 (6 bases). Trimming left V 3 bases short and J 3 bases short, with 15 bases between. CDR3 length: 15 amino acids. CDR1 is LNHDA and CDR2 is SQIVND in the germline V gene (reference sequence). The CDR3 loop is CASSIRQGLNYEQYF. Written as DNA, the CDR3 is TGTGCCAGTAGTATTCGGCAGGGACTGAACTACGAGCAGTACTTC.

This clone has only one observation. V and J are TRBV11-1 and TRBJ1-6, with D possibly matching TRBD1 (5 bases). From germline, CDR1 is SGHAT and CDR2 FQDESV (reference sequence). CDR3 length: 15 residues. V lost 3 bases and J lost 7, with 13 bases in between. CDR3 loop: CASSLVDSGNSPLHF. For the CDR3, the DNA is TGTGCCAGCAGCTTGGTAGACTCAGGGAATTCACCCCTCCACTTT.

The V call is TRBV29-1, the J call TRBJ2-7, with D possibly being TRBD1 (6 bases). Germline V gene lookup returns CDR1 SQVTM and CDR2 ANQGSEA. This CDR3 has 15 amino acids. The V end lost 6 bases, the J end lost 2 bases, and 20 bases lay between the germline ends. The CDR3 is CSVDGSSGEPYEQYF. CDR3 nucleotides: TGCAGCGTGGACGGATCGTCAGGGGAGCCCTACGAGCAGTACTTC.

The chain combines TRBV11-2 with TRBJ1-1; possibly TRBD1 for D (5 bases). Looked up from germline, CDR1 is SGHAT and CDR2 is FQNNGV. The V end was cut by 7 bases, the J end by 7 bases, with 19 bases between. CDR3 length equals 14 residues. CDR3 amino acids: CASNTPRDRGEAFF. The CDR3, as DNA: TGTGCCAGCAACACACCCAGGGATCGTGGTGAAGCTTTCTTT. The full variable domain, rest sourced from reference TRBV11-2 and TRBJ1-1, is EAGVAQSPRYKIIEKRQSVAFWCNPISGHATLYWYQQILGQGPKLLIQFQNNGVVDDSQLPKDRFSAERLKGVDSTLKIQPAKLEDSAVYLCASNTPRDRGEAFFGQGTRLTVV.